The clone carrying this T cell receptor (beta chain) was seen a handful of times. The antigen is undetermined. The sample comes from a study of response to subunit inactivated influenza vaccine. Notes on the study in general: Authors suggested each seasonal flu vaccination may recruit only limited numbers of new T cells.

One entry per CDR3 protein results from TCRdb running MiXCR on the RT-PCR reads. The sample comprises some 600,000 distinct CDR3 sequences, 14% of which are singletons, and approximately 7.6% rests with the top ten. From germline, CDR1 is MNHEY and CDR2 SVGAGI. Germline trimming cut 2 bases from V and 4 bases from J; bases unmatched to any gene: 4. The CDR3 extends over 14 amino acids. The source of this sequence is a man aged 50 to 60 who received an inactivated influenza vaccine. This sample comprised PBMCs from blood, obtained 14 days before vaccination. The gene calls are TRBV6-5 and TRBJ2-7; 8 positions match TRBD1. CDR3 bases: TGTGCCAGCAGTTACGGGACAGGCAGATACGAGCAGTACTTC. Its protein product is CASSYGTGRYEQYF.